The rows below give T cell receptor beta chains drawn from one sample of a study of human T cells and chemical hapten exposure. One entry per CDR3 protein, called by TCRdb with MiXCR from the RACE reads. The table has roughly 120,000 distinct CDR3 sequences, approximately 14% seen once. Sequencing was performed on whole blood, taken in connection with sensitization to the hapten diphenylcyclopropenone (DPC). The receptors shown here come from a young man with alopecia areata. Some clones in this sample may be carry-over from other donors' samples. CDR3s include the opening cysteine and the closing phenylalanine or tryptophan.

V gene: TRBV11-1; J gene: TRBJ2-2; CDR3 protein: CASSLEVQGRATGELFF
V gene: TRBV24-1; J gene: TRBJ2-2; CDR3 protein: CATSDLPINTGELFF
V gene: TRBV7-9; J gene: TRBJ1-2; CDR3 protein: CASSRLGQGAYNYGYTF
V gene: TRBV7-9; J gene: TRBJ1-1; CDR3 protein: CASVFRGGNTEAFF
V gene: TRBV7-9; J gene: TRBJ2-2; CDR3 protein: CASSSRYTTGGPGELFF
V gene: TRBV10-3; J gene: TRBJ1-5; CDR3 protein: CAISESVFVTGNQPQHF
V gene: TRBV18; J gene: TRBJ1-5; CDR3 protein: CASSPQDSNQPQHF
V gene: TRBV18; J gene: TRBJ1-1; CDR3 protein: CASSPDHQAVNTEAFF
V gene: TRBV11-2; J gene: TRBJ2-1; CDR3 protein: CASSSTSTYNEQFF
V gene: TRBV28; J gene: TRBJ1-1; CDR3 protein: CASSGPGEINTEAFF
V gene: TRBV4-1; J gene: TRBJ1-2; CDR3 protein: CASSPPFYDYGYTF
V gene: TRBV9; J gene: TRBJ2-5; CDR3 protein: CASSVAPGPGMETQYF
V gene: TRBV6-2/TRBV6-3; J gene: TRBJ2-2; CDR3 protein: CASSSTLEGYTGELFF
V gene: TRBV29-1; J gene: TRBJ2-6; CDR3 protein: CSVLGQLSGANVLTF
V gene: TRBV20-1; J gene: TRBJ2-3; CDR3 protein: CSATGLARADTQYF
V gene: TRBV7-6; J gene: TRBJ2-1; CDR3 protein: CASSFRLAGGYKSYNEQFF
V gene: TRBV4-3; J gene: TRBJ2-4; CDR3 protein: CASSQDAGGIQYF
V gene: TRBV20-1; J gene: TRBJ2-5; CDR3 protein: CSARPGAAEKTQYF